The 27 T cell receptor beta chains in this list originate from one sample, sequenced in a study of T cell responses to AZD1222 COVID-19 vaccine. Profiling relied on immunoSEQ multiplex PCR, and the TCRdb table lists in-frame clones only, not all of them. The sample yields 150,000 to 200,000 clones, 80% to 95% seen once. Sequenced material: peripheral blood, taken 28 days after the second AZD1222 dose. The receptors derive from an adult who received the AZD1222 COVID-19 vaccine.

The gene calls are TRBV6-5 and TRBJ1-4; TRBD1 is a possible D gene (6 bases). The V end lost 0 bases, the J end lost 7 bases, and 12 bases lay between the germline ends. Looked up from germline, CDR1 is MNHEY and CDR2 is SVGAGI. The CDR3 consists of 15 residues. The CDR3 protein is CASSYSRGGGEKLFF. The CDR3 DNA is TGTGCCAGCAGTTACTCGAGAGGGGGGGGTGAAAAACTGTTTTTT.

The chain couples TRBV7-7 to TRBJ1-4, with 7 nucleotides matching TRBD1. The CDR3 contains 13 residues. The J segment lost 5 bases and the V segment lost 5 bases, leaving 2 bases of the junction unmatched. From germline, CDR1 is SSHAT and CDR2 FNYEAQ (reference sequence). CDR3 residues: CASSRQGNEKLFF. The CDR3 nucleotides read TGTGCCAGCAGCCGACAGGGAAATGAAAAACTGTTTTTT.

The chain couples TRBV6-2 or TRBV6-3 to TRBJ2-3, with a possible D match to TRBD1 (6 bases). V shed 7 bases and J shed 0 bases, with 23 bases lying between them. The CDR3 has 18 residues. Germline V gene lookup returns CDR1 MNHEY and CDR2 SVGEGT. CDR3 in amino acids: CASTPLPGAWGSTDTQYF. CDR3 bases: TGTGCCAGCACCCCACTACCAGGGGCGTGGGGTAGCACAGATACGCAGTATTTT.

The rearrangement uses TRBV7-9 and TRBJ1-5, with no clear D. V shed 2 bases and J shed 1 base, with 12 bases lying between them. Germline-derived CDR1 and CDR2 are SEHNR and FQNEAQ (reference sequence). The CDR3 spans 16 residues. DNA for the CDR3: TGTGCCAGCAGCTTATCGGCAGGAACAAGCAATCAGCCCCAGCATTTT. It specifies CASSLSAGTSNQPQHF.

The chain couples TRBV5-1 to TRBJ2-7; unclear D gene. Trimming cost V 0 bases and J 0 bases, with 13 bases left between them. The CDR3 runs to 16 residues. Germline assignment: CDR1 SGHRS and CDR2 YFSETQ. The CDR3 is CASSLASSQSSYEQYF. The CDR3, as DNA: TGCGCCAGCAGCTTGGCCTCCAGTCAGAGCTCCTACGAGCAGTACTTC.

J is TRBJ1-5 and V is TRBV2; D may be TRBD1 (6 bases). The V end lost 6 bases, the J end lost 4 bases, and 10 bases lay between the germline ends. Germline lookup yields CDR1 SNHLY and CDR2 FYNNEI. The CDR3 length is 13 residues. As DNA, the CDR3 is TGTGCCAGCAGGCGAGACAGGAATCAGCCCCAGCATTTT. This codes for CASRRDRNQPQHF.

The genes are TRBV4-3 and TRBJ2-7; TRBD2 is a possible D gene (6 bases). V lost 0 bases and J lost 4, with 13 bases in between. Germline lookup yields CDR1 LGHNA and CDR2 YSLEER. The CDR3 runs 15 residues. CDR3 loop: CASSQDFGGHYEQYF. DNA for the CDR3: TGCGCCAGCAGCCAAGATTTCGGAGGGCATTACGAGCAGTACTTC.

This clone was found once. The CDR3 bases are TGTGCCAGTACCCCCGTTGGCAGTACGAACTATGGCTACACCTTC. Protein: CASTPVGSTNYGYTF. The rearrangement links TRBV19 to TRBJ1-2; D not resolved. The CDR3 length is 15 residues. V lost 7 bases to trimming and J lost 2 bases, with 17 bases between them. Germline CDR1 and CDR2: LNHDA and SQIVND (reference sequence).

The chain couples TRBV9 to TRBJ2-2; the match to TRBD1 covers 8 bases. The ends lost 6 bases at V and 5 bases at J; junction bases unmatched: 9. Germline CDR1 reads SGDLS; CDR2 reads YYNGEE. The CDR3 has 15 residues. CDR3 sequence (DNA): TGTGCCAGCACCCCCACAGGGGGTAGTACCGGGGAGCTGTTTTTT. Protein product: CASTPTGGSTGELFF.

The V gene is TRBV20-1, the J gene TRBJ2-7, with D possibly being TRBD2 (6 bases). V lost 3 bases and J lost 3, with 18 bases in between. The CDR3 is 15 residues long. Germline loops: CDR1 DFQATT, CDR2 SNEGSKA (reference sequence). This CDR3 reads CSASPGLGEFYEQYF. The CDR3 nucleotides read TGCAGTGCTAGTCCGGGACTGGGGGAGTTCTACGAGCAGTACTTC.

The chain is built from TRBV28 and TRBJ1-4; D gene unclear. Trimming took off 3 bases at V and 5 bases at J, with 16 bases between the two ends. CDR1 is MDHEN and CDR2 is SYDVKM in the germline V gene. The CDR3 contains 16 residues. Here the CDR3 reads CASSFSPTIGNEKLFF. In DNA, the CDR3 is TGTGCCAGCAGTTTTTCCCCCACTATAGGGAATGAAAAACTGTTTTTT.

The chain links TRBV5-4 to TRBJ1-2, with D unclear. The V gene's germline CDR1 is SGHNT and CDR2 YYREEE (reference sequence). V was clipped by 0 bases and J by 0 bases, with 6 bases between them. The CDR3 covers 14 residues. The DNA of the CDR3 is TGTGCCAGCAGCTTGGCGTTAGCTAACTATGGCTACACCTTC. This sequence encodes CASSLALANYGYTF.

The V gene is TRBV4-2, the J gene TRBJ1-5, with a weak D call TRBD1 (5 bases). Trimming removed 3 bases at V and 7 bases at J, with 16 bases between. CDR3 size: 15 residues. Germline V gives CDR1 LGHNA, CDR2 YNFKEQ. The CDR3 here is CASSQGGTGPQPQHF. The CDR3 DNA reads as TGTGCCAGCAGCCAGGGGGGGACCGGGCCCCAGCCCCAGCATTTT.

This clone was recorded once. V usage is TRBV7-8 and J usage is TRBJ2-1; 13 bases are shared with TRBD2. The CDR3 is made up of 18 amino acids. CDR1 is SGHVS, CDR2 FQNEAQ, per germline. With 6 bases clipped from V and 0 bases from J, the junction kept 8 bases outside the gene matches. This CDR3 is CASRPTSGRGSSYNEQFF. DNA for the CDR3: TGTGCCAGCAGGCCTACTAGCGGGAGGGGGAGCTCCTACAATGAGCAGTTCTTC.

The J gene is TRBJ2-7, the V gene TRBV2; D remains ambiguous. V was clipped by 3 bases and J by 1 base, with 4 bases between them. The CDR3 has 12 residues. The germline CDR1 and CDR2 sequences are SNHLY and FYNNEI. This CDR3 reads CASSESSYEQYF. The CDR3 bases are TGTGCCAGCAGTGAGTCGTCCTACGAGCAGTACTTC.

About this clone: At one end the junction does not follow the germline gene, possibly because of a read error. The CDR3 spells CASNLAESYNEQFF. DNA for the CDR3: TGTGCCAGCAACTTAGCGGAGTCCTACAATGAGCAGTTCTTC. The chain is built from TRBV7-9 and TRBJ2-1; D is perhaps TRBD2 (6 bases). The CDR3 extends over 14 amino acids. CDR1 SEHNR and CDR2 FQNEAQ come from the germline V gene (reference sequence).

The chain employs TRBV9 and TRBJ2-2, with TRBD1 matching over 11 bases. The CDR3 consists of 17 residues. After removal of 1 base from V and 4 bases from J, the junction contained 6 bases not matched to a gene. Germline V lookup: CDR1 SGDLS, CDR2 YYNGEE. The CDR3 reads CASSVTTGTGGTGELFF. In nucleotides, the CDR3 is TGTGCCAGCAGCGTAACTACCGGGACAGGGGGCACCGGGGAGCTGTTTTTT.

This chain uses TRBV9 with TRBJ2-1, with D perhaps TRBD2 (6 bases). The V gene lost 3 bases and the J gene lost 7 bases, with 8 bases spanning the gap. The CDR3 totals 12 residues. Germline assignment: CDR1 SGDLS and CDR2 YYNGEE. CDR3 sequence reads: CASSEGRNEQFF. The CDR3 DNA reads as TGTGCCAGCAGCGAAGGGAGGAATGAGCAGTTCTTC.

The rearrangement links TRBV30 to TRBJ1-2; TRBD1 aligns across 8 bases. After removal of 1 base from V and 5 bases from J, the junction contained 6 bases not matched to a gene. CDR1 and CDR2 from the germline V gene are GTSNPN and SVGIG (reference sequence). The CDR3 has 14 residues. The CDR3 region is CAWSGQGANYGYTF. DNA of the CDR3: TGTGCCTGGAGTGGTCAGGGGGCGAATTATGGCTACACCTTC. The full variable domain, with the rest looked up from reference TRBV30 and TRBJ1-2, is SQTIHQWPATLVQPVGSPLSLECTVEGTSNPNLYWYRQAAGRGLQLLFYSVGIGQISSEVPQNLSASRPQDRQFILSSKKLLLSDSGFYLCAWSGQGANYGYTFGSGTRLTVV.

The chain has TRBV3-1 (or the pseudogene TRBV3-2) and TRBJ2-1; 13 nucleotides match TRBD2. In germline, CDR1 is LGHDT, CDR2 YNNKEL (reference sequence). The V segment lost 2 bases and the J segment 8 bases; nucleotides outside the gene matches: 6. This CDR3 is 16 amino acids long. The CDR3 loop reads CASSQPGLAGFYEQFF. CDR3 DNA sequence: TGTGCCAGCAGCCAACCGGGACTAGCGGGATTCTATGAGCAGTTCTTC.

The rearrangement joins TRBV6-5 to TRBJ2-7; the D is unclear. V was trimmed by 6 bases and J by 2 bases, leaving 11 bases between them. This CDR3 has 13 amino acids. From germline, CDR1 is MNHEY and CDR2 SVGAGI. The CDR3 nucleotides are TGTGCCAGCAGCCAAGACACAGCCTACGAGCAGTACTTC. Translation: CASSQDTAYEQYF.

The gene calls are TRBV11-1 and TRBJ2-3, with a tentative D call TRBD2 (7 bases). V gave up 5 bases and J gave up 6 bases, with 21 bases separating them. CDR1 is SGHAT, CDR2 FQDESV, per germline (reference sequence). The CDR3 spans 16 residues. CDR3 nucleotides: TGTGCCAGCAGCCCGTGGGGGGGGGCCCTAAAGGATACGCAGTATTTT. Encoded protein: CASSPWGGALKDTQYF.

This chain uses TRBV19 with TRBJ2-3; D unresolved. The germline V gene encodes CDR1 LNHDA and CDR2 SQIVND (reference sequence). Trimming took 6 bases from V and 1 from J, leaving 8 bases between them. The CDR3 has 13 amino acids. Written as DNA, the CDR3 is TGTGCCAGTAGCGCCTCCGGCACAGATACGCAGTATTTT. Translated, it gives CASSASGTDTQYF.

This clone was seen a few times. The chain recombines TRBV2 with TRBJ1-5; weak D call: TRBD1 (5 bases). V was trimmed by 4 bases and J by 0 bases, leaving 10 bases between them. Germline V gene data show CDR1 as SNHLY and CDR2 as FYNNEI. There are 15 residues in the CDR3. As DNA, the CDR3 is TGTGCCAGCAGTGGGACATCATATAGCAATCAGCCCCAGCATTTT. This sequence encodes CASSGTSYSNQPQHF.

The gene calls are TRBV7-9 and TRBJ1-2; 7 bases fit TRBD1. V dropped 1 base and J dropped 3; count of bases not matched to a gene: 2. The CDR3 spans 14 residues. CDR1 and CDR2 from the germline V gene are SEHNR and FQNEAQ (reference sequence). The CDR3 nucleotides are TGTGCCAGCAGCTTAGAGGGGACAGACTATGGCTACACCTTC. Translated: CASSLEGTDYGYTF. Full variable domain (missing parts from reference TRBV7-9 and TRBJ1-2): DTGVSQNPRHKITKRGQNVTFRCDPISEHNRLYWYRQTLGQGPEFLTYFQNEAQLEKSRLLSDRFSAERPKGSFSTLEIQRTEQGDSAMYLCASSLEGTDYGYTFGSGTRLTVV.

This sequence joins TRBV5-6 and TRBJ2-2, with D hard to call. The CDR3 spans 14 residues. V shed 5 bases and J shed 0 bases, with 8 bases lying between them. Germline-derived CDR1 and CDR2 are SGHDT and YYEEEE. The CDR3: CASRATTNTGELFF. The DNA of the CDR3 is TGTGCCAGCAGAGCGACAACGAACACCGGGGAGCTGTTTTTT. Using reference TRBV5-6 and TRBJ2-2 for the parts outside the CDR3, the full variable domain is DAGVTQSPTHLIKTRGQQVTLRCSPKSGHDTVSWYQQALGQGPQFIFQYYEEEERQRGNFPDRFSGHQFPNYSSELNVNALLLGDSALYLCASRATTNTGELFFGEGSRLTVL.

The chain carries TRBV5-1 and TRBJ1-6; TRBD1 aligns across 8 bases. The length of the CDR3 is 15 residues. Trimming at V came to 4 bases and at J to 14 bases, leaving 14 bases not matched to a gene. The germline V gene has CDR1 SGHRS and CDR2 YFSETQ. CDR3 sequence reads: CASSPQPTGERTLHF. CDR3 sequence (DNA): TGCGCCAGCAGCCCCCAACCGACAGGGGAGAGAACCCTCCACTTT.